This section outlines one TCR beta chain sequence together with its context. The clone's antigen remains unknown. The sample holds no much larger clone one base away, and base qualities are not on file. CDR1 and CDR2, per the germline V gene, are LGHNT and FRNRAP. The CDR3 sequence holds 16 residues, the cysteine and phenylalanine included. The only DNA kept is the CDR3, 48 bases in frame from the first base. Trimming at the junction amounts to 0 bases on V and 2 bases on J, and the germline ends lie 11 bases apart. This sample is drawn from a study of OX40 agonist ivuxolimab in advanced cancers. For the wider study: Ivuxolimab was an agonistic, fully human IgG2 monoclonal antibody directed against OX40 (CD134), a costimulatory receptor. The dose-escalation cohort was roughly 87% male with a mean age of about 54 years, ranging from roughly 20 to 80. The point of sequencing TCRbeta in the periphery was to test whether ivuxolimab changed TCR sequence diversity and drove clonal T-cell expansion. Partial responses were achieved by three dose-escalation patients, of whom one had hepatocellular carcinoma and two had cutaneous melanoma. Patients were allowed to have had prior anti-PD-1, anti-PD-L1 or anti-CTLA-4 therapy, and 30% to 40% of the dose-escalation patients had been treated with checkpoint inhibitors. Intravenous ivuxolimab was administered to patients every 2 weeks at six dose levels: 0.01, 0.1, 0.3, 1.5, 3 and 10 mg/kg. The paper describes the monotherapy dose-escalation part (N ≈ 50 patients) of the phase I trial of ivuxolimab. Of the roughly 51 patients in dose escalation, some 19 had hepatocellular carcinoma, roughly 15 had melanoma, 9 had renal cell carcinoma and 9 had head and neck cancer.

Patients with a history of autoimmune disease or receiving systemic immunosuppression were excluded from the trial. Peripheral blood for TCR sequencing was collected from all dose cohorts at baseline, on cycle 4 day 1, and on cycle 7 day 1. Samples were obtained from an open-label, multicenter, first-in-human phase I dose-escalation trial of ivuxolimab. Adults with locally advanced or metastatic head and neck squamous cell, hepatocellular, melanoma or renal cell carcinoma were enrolled in the trial. CD4+ and CD8+ T cells were sorted separately from peripheral blood before TCR sequencing. Overall study results and their limits: Low levels of normalized T-cell clonal expansion were also seen in some patients who did not respond. Which antigens the clonally expanded peripheral T cells were specific for was not determined. At doses from 0.1 to 3.0 mg/kg, clonal expansion was seen in both CD4+ and CD8+ blood T cells between baseline and week 6. In partial responders in the 0.1-3.0 mg/kg groups, normalized peripheral clonal expansion was found to be among the lowest, especially among CD8+ T cells. On average, CD8+ T cells showed more expanded clones than CD4+ T cells after ivuxolimab.

Genomic DNA was isolated from the sorted cells so that the TCRbeta CDR3 region could be sequenced. TCRbeta CDR3 regions were sequenced using the immunoSEQ Assay. Held by TCRdb, this immuneACCESS table contains in-frame sequences only and omits some clones. Under half of the omission traces to an unresolved V gene where checked; the cause of the rest is unknown. The sample profile shows 90,000 to 100,000 clones; 89% of them were found once. Under 0.35% of the sample is in the top ten clones. The receptor chain draws on TRBV12-5 and TRBJ1-5; a weak D assignment points to TRBD1 (5 bases agree). The TCR comes from an adult with an advanced solid tumor such as melanoma, head and neck, liver or kidney cancer. The sequencing here drew on CD4+ or CD8+ T cells sorted from blood, taken in a trial of the OX40 agonist ivuxolimab. The sequence in DNA is TGTGCTAGTGGTTTGGTGGGAGGGACGGGCAATCAGCCCCAGCATTTT. Its translation is CASGLVGGTGNQPQHF.